The 15 T cell receptor beta chains listed next were all sequenced from one sample in a study of OX40 agonist ivuxolimab in advanced cancers. Sequencing was performed with immunoSEQ multiplex PCR; in TCRdb, only in-frame clones are kept and a portion is missing. The table records roughly 140,000 clones, 94% of them present only once. Sequenced material: CD4+ or CD8+ T cells sorted from blood, taken in a trial of the OX40 agonist ivuxolimab. Source of these receptors: an adult with an advanced solid tumor such as melanoma, head and neck, liver or kidney cancer.

This clone was recorded only once. This CDR3 is CASSYQGRGKDTQYF. For the CDR3, the DNA is TGTGCCAGCAGTTATCAGGGCCGAGGAAAAGATACGCAGTATTTT. This chain uses TRBV6-5 with TRBJ2-3, with TRBD1 as a possible D gene (5 bases). V was cut by 3 bases and J by 5 bases, with 15 bases left in between. The CDR3 contains 15 residues. The germline V gene encodes CDR1 MNHEY and CDR2 SVGAGI.

The V call is TRBV19, the J call TRBJ1-2; D may be TRBD1 (6 bases). The germline CDR1 and CDR2 sequences are LNHDA and SQIVND (reference sequence). V lost 1 base and J lost 2, with 11 bases in between. This CDR3 region has 15 residues. The CDR3 bases are TGTGCCAGTAGTATAGCCGGGACACCGAACTATGGCTACACCTTC. It encodes CASSIAGTPNYGYTF.

The genes are TRBV5-1 and TRBJ2-1; D is possibly TRBD2 (6 bases). The V and J ends lost 2 bases and 0 bases respectively, with 9 bases between them. Germline V lookup: CDR1 SGHRS, CDR2 YFSETQ. This CDR3 spans 15 amino acids. This CDR3 is CASSLWTTSYNEQFF. The CDR3 bases are TGCGCCAGCAGCTTATGGACTACCTCCTACAATGAGCAGTTCTTC.

The chain is built from TRBV5-4 and TRBJ1-2; D may be TRBD1 (5 bases). This CDR3 is built from 14 residues. Germline lookup yields CDR1 SGHNT and CDR2 YYREEE (reference sequence). Trimming removed 1 base from V and 1 base from J, with 8 bases in between. In nucleotides, the CDR3 is TGTGCCAGCAGCTTGATACAGGTTAACTATGGCTACACCTTC. Amino acid sequence: CASSLIQVNYGYTF.

The gene calls are TRBV7-2 and TRBJ2-5; D gene uncertain. V dropped 1 base and J dropped 7 bases, with 13 bases sitting between them. Germline V gene sequence: CDR1 SGHTA, CDR2 FQGNSA. The CDR3 spans 14 residues. The CDR3 nucleotides are TGTGCCAGCAGCTTAGGTCTTCGAGAAGTGACCCAGTACTTC. Its translation is CASSLGLREVTQYF.

The gene calls are TRBV5-1 and TRBJ2-5; 7 bases are shared with TRBD2. CDR1 and CDR2 from the germline V gene are SGHRS and YFSETQ. With V trimmed by 4 bases and J by 4 bases, 16 bases remained unmatched. CDR3 length: 17 amino acids. The CDR3 protein is CASSPGLFAGVTETQYF. The DNA for the CDR3 is TGCGCCAGCAGCCCTGGACTCTTCGCGGGAGTAACAGAGACCCAGTACTTC.

V usage is TRBV5-1 and J usage is TRBJ1-1; no reliable D call. The CDR3 spans 11 residues. V shed 0 bases and J shed 7 bases, with 4 bases lying between them. CDR1 is SGHRS, CDR2 YFSETQ, per germline. CDR3 coding DNA: TGCGCCAGCAGCTTGGGAGGTGAAGCTTTCTTT. Protein sequence: CASSLGGEAFF.

This clone showed up just once. CDR3 residues: CASSPPGQGAPREQFF. CDR3 nucleotide sequence: TGTGCCAGCTCACCGCCGGGACAGGGGGCCCCGCGGGAGCAGTTCTTC. The V gene is TRBV18, the J gene TRBJ2-1, with 12 bases fitting TRBD1. This CDR3 is built from 16 residues. Germline trimming cut 3 bases from V and 10 bases from J; bases unmatched to any gene: 10. The V gene's germline CDR1 is KGHSH and CDR2 LQKENI.

This chain connects TRBV27 to TRBJ1-1; maybe TRBD1 (6 bases). The CDR3 totals 16 residues. V lost 4 bases and J lost 6, with 21 bases in between. Germline V lookup: CDR1 MNHEY, CDR2 SMNVEV (reference sequence). The CDR3 coding sequence is TGTGCCAGCAGTTGGAGGCGAACAGGGTTTGGCGCTGAAGCTTTCTTT. It encodes CASSWRRTGFGAEAFF.

This clone was counted a single time. The chain recombines TRBV11-1 with TRBJ2-3; tentatively, D is TRBD1 (6 bases). Germline loops: CDR1 SGHAT, CDR2 FQDESV (reference sequence). V dropped 10 bases and J dropped 1 base, with 18 bases sitting between them. This CDR3 has 15 residues. CDR3 in DNA: TGTGCCACAGGGGACGGCCGATCTCGCACAGATACGCAGTATTTT. Amino acid sequence: CATGDGRSRTDTQYF.

This clone is a singleton in its sample. The rearrangement links TRBV4-1 to TRBJ2-1, with TRBD2 matching 7 bases. Germline V CDR1 and CDR2: MGHRA, YSYEKL. The trim removed 2 bases at V and 8 bases at J, leaving 9 bases unmatched. The CDR3 length is 15 residues. The CDR3 coding sequence is TGCGCCAGCAGCCAACCGTGGGAGGGCCGGTATGAGCAGTTCTTC. It encodes CASSQPWEGRYEQFF.

The chain recombines TRBV28 with TRBJ1-2; 12 bases align to TRBD1. V lost 4 bases to trimming and J lost 8 bases; unmatched junction nucleotides: 8. Germline V lookup: CDR1 MDHEN, CDR2 SYDVKM. There are 15 residues in the CDR3. CDR3 sequence reads: CASSSTGQGARGYTF. CDR3 DNA: TGTGCCAGCAGTTCCACGGGACAGGGGGCGCGAGGCTACACCTTC.

The V call is TRBV14, the J call TRBJ1-4; D may be TRBD1 (6 bases). The CDR3 covers 15 residues. V was shortened by 2 bases and J by 7 bases, with 14 bases between the two germline ends. Germline CDR1 is SGHDN and CDR2 is FVKESK. CDR3 sequence (DNA): TGTGCCAGCAGCCAACGGTACCTAGGGGGTGAAAAACTGTTTTTT. Residues: CASSQRYLGGEKLFF.

The chain joins TRBV19 to TRBJ1-1; D remains unclear. The CDR3 has 14 residues. CDR1 is LNHDA, CDR2 SQIVND, per germline (reference sequence). V lost 5 bases and J 0 bases, leaving 10 bases between the germline ends. The CDR3 is CASSLRTLNTEAFF. DNA of the CDR3: TGTGCCAGTAGTTTGCGGACGCTGAACACTGAAGCTTTCTTT.

The CDR3 sequence: CASSWSGGVVGETQYF. CDR3 DNA sequence: TGCGCCAGCAGCTGGAGTGGAGGGGTCGTGGGAGAGACCCAGTACTTC. The chain employs TRBV5-1 and TRBJ2-5, with D tentatively TRBD2 (6 bases). The V and J ends lost 3 bases and 4 bases respectively, with 19 bases between them. The CDR3 totals 16 residues. Germline CDR1 reads SGHRS; CDR2 reads YFSETQ.